The rows below give T cell receptor beta chains drawn from one sample of a study of CD8+CD57+ T cells in acquired aplastic anemia. One entry per CDR3 protein, called by TCRdb with MiXCR from the reads. This repertoire shows hundreds of thousands of distinct CDR3 sequences, 65% to 80% found once; its top ten account for 4%. The sample was sorted CD4+, CD8+, or CD8+CD57+ T cells (not recorded which) from PBMCs. The receptors stem from a human donor in good health, serving as a control. Both conserved end residues are part of each CDR3. D genes are given only for firm matches. Size is stated for part of the rows, as once, few or many counts, or as a class when the clone is expanded.

d_call j_call v_call clone_size cdr3_aa cdr3_nt
NA TRBJ2-3 TRBV20-1 many CSARGGDTQYF TGCAGTGCTAGAGGGGGGGATACGCAGTATTTT
TRBD2 TRBJ2-1 TRBV11-2 once CASPAGGLNNEQFF TGTGCCAGCCCAGCGGGGGGCCTAAACAATGAGCAGTTCTTC
NA TRBJ1-6 TRBV6-6 many CASSYSRRGNSPLHF TGTGCCAGCAGTTACTCGAGAAGGGGGAATTCACCCCTCCACTTT
TRBD1 TRBJ1-2 TRBV2 NA CASRGTGKDGHTF TGTGCCAGCAGGGGGACAGGTAAAGATGGCCACACCTTC
TRBD2 TRBJ2-3 TRBV18 few CASSPLPLLAGGTDTQYF TGTGCCAGCTCACCTCTCCCCCTACTAGCGGGGGGAACAGATACGCAGTATTTT
NA TRBJ1-1 TRBV30 few CAWSPGGGEAVLNTEAFF TGTGCCTGGAGTCCGGGTGGGGGCGAGGCTGTTTTGAACACTGAAGCTTTCTTT
TRBD2 TRBJ2-1 TRBV19 NA CASSIGLTSGNNEQFF TGTGCCAGTAGTATTGGTCTCACTAGCGGCAACAATGAGCAGTTCTTC
TRBD1 TRBJ1-3 TRBV6-5 NA CASKLTGGRGNTIYF TGTGCCAGCAAACTAACAGGGGGCCGGGGAAACACCATATATTTT
TRBD1 TRBJ2-7 TRBV5-1 NA CASSHRGTPYEQYF TGCGCCAGCAGCCACAGGGGGACCCCCTACGAGCAGTACTTC
TRBD1 TRBJ2-3 TRBV9 NA CASSTRTGQTDTQYF TGTGCCAGCAGCACCCGGACAGGGCAGACAGATACGCAGTATTTT
TRBD1 TRBJ1-1 TRBV5-8 many CASSLVGTGGEAFF TGTGCCAGCAGCTTGGTTGGGACAGGGGGTGAAGCTTTCTTT
NA TRBJ2-6 TRBV20-1 NA CSAHMNTEASGANVLTF TGCAGTGCTCACATGAACACTGAAGCTTCTGGGGCCAACGTCCTGACTTTC
NA TRBJ2-7 TRBV20-1 NA CSANRIGSGQYF TGCAGTGCTAACAGGATAGGATCCGGGCAGTACTTC
NA TRBJ2-2 TRBV7-9 NA CASSSVGGTGELFF TGTGCCAGCAGCTCCGTGGGTGGGACCGGGGAGCTGTTTTTT